Presented here are 32 T cell receptor beta chains from one specimen sequenced in a study of T cells after yellow fever vaccination. TCRdb itself ran the 5' RACE reads through MiXCR, one entry per CDR3 protein. Among fewer than 450,000 distinct CDR3 sequences, 11% were seen once, and the ten largest hold about 17%. The material was PBMCs, obtained on the day of the first yellow fever vaccination. Receptors originate from a man in his late teens or twenties who received the YFV17D yellow fever vaccine.

This clonotype was counted ten times or more. This chain connects TRBV24-1 to TRBJ2-3, with 11 bases that match TRBD2. V was pared by 3 bases and J by 1 base, with 5 bases of the junction left unmatched. The V gene's germline CDR1 is KGHDR and CDR2 SFDVKD. The CDR3 extends over 17 amino acids. This chain's CDR3 is CATSDPGTSGRTDTQYF. CDR3 DNA sequence: TGTGCCACCAGTGATCCCGGGACTAGCGGCCGCACAGATACGCAGTATTTT.

V is TRBV7-3 and J is TRBJ2-3; D not certain. V lost 5 bases and J 2 bases, leaving 11 bases between the germline ends. CDR1 is SGHTA, CDR2 FQGTGA, per germline. The CDR3 is 14 residues long. CDR3 nucleotides: TGTGCCAGCAGCCCAGAATTTACCACAGATACGCAGTATTTT. Amino acids: CASSPEFTTDTQYF.

This rearrangement joins TRBV7-8 to TRBJ2-1, with D unclear. The CDR3 runs 15 residues. The germline V gene encodes CDR1 SGHVS and CDR2 FQNEAQ. V was clipped by 5 bases and J by 0 bases, with 11 bases between them. This CDR3 reads CASSPAQSSYNEQFF. The CDR3 nucleotides read TGTGCCAGCAGCCCCGCACAGAGCTCCTACAATGAGCAGTTCTTC.

This clonotype has just a few counts. The rearrangement uses TRBV29-1 and TRBJ2-2; no clear D. Trimming took off 6 bases at V and 6 bases at J, with 8 bases between the two ends. Germline-derived CDR1 and CDR2 are SQVTM and ANQGSEA. The length of the CDR3 is 11 residues. CDR3 sequence reads: CSVIVAGELFF. As DNA, the CDR3 is TGCAGCGTCATAGTGGCCGGGGAGCTGTTTTTT.

The gene calls are TRBV29-1 and TRBJ2-1; D may be TRBD1 or TRBD2 (5 bases each). The CDR3 is 14 residues long. Trimming left V 4 bases short and J 1 base short, with 11 bases between. Germline CDR1 SQVTM, CDR2 ANQGSEA. CDR3 bases: TGCAGCGTTGGGGTTGGGGGATCCTACAATGAGCAGTTCTTC. Residues: CSVGVGGSYNEQFF.

This clonotype was detected only a few times. V gene TRBV6-1 combines with J gene TRBJ1-1; D not resolved. Germline CDR1 MNHNS, CDR2 SASEGT. The CDR3 runs to 15 residues. V was pared by 6 bases and J by 4 bases, with 18 bases between. The DNA for the CDR3 is TGTGCCAGCAGCACGGCATTCGAGGGTCGCACTGAAGCTTTCTTT. It encodes CASSTAFEGRTEAFF.

This clonotype was seen only a few times. V and J are TRBV12-3 or TRBV12-4 and TRBJ2-1, with 7 nucleotides matching TRBD2. The length of the CDR3 is 15 residues. V lost 5 bases to trimming and J lost 2 bases; unmatched junction nucleotides: 6. CDR3 residues: CASSPGGLTYNEQFF. The CDR3 DNA reads TGTGCCAGCAGTCCCGGGGGGTTAACCTACAATGAGCAGTTCTTC.

This clonotype was seen a few times. The chain is built from TRBV5-1 and TRBJ2-2, with D possibly TRBD2 on 6 matching bases. V lost 2 bases and J lost 6, with 14 bases in between. Germline V lookup: CDR1 SGHRS, CDR2 YFSETQ. The CDR3 spans 15 residues. CDR3 protein: CASSLSGRRAGELFF. For the CDR3, the DNA is TGCGCCAGCAGCTTATCGGGAAGGAGGGCCGGGGAGCTGTTTTTT.

This rearrangement joins TRBV18 to TRBJ1-1, with 9 bases identical to TRBD1. CDR1 is KGHSH, CDR2 LQKENI, per germline. The V segment lost 3 bases and the J segment 1 base; nucleotides outside the gene matches: 3. This CDR3 has 15 amino acids. CDR3 in DNA: TGTGCCAGCTCACCGTGGACAGGGGCGAACACTGAAGCTTTCTTT. This encodes CASSPWTGANTEAFF. Looking up the rest from reference TRBV18 and TRBJ1-1 gives the full variable domain: NAGVMQNPRHLVRRRGQEARLRCSPMKGHSHVYWYRQLPEEGLKFMVYLQKENIIDESGMPKERFSAEFPKEGPSILRIQQVVRGDSAAYFCASSPWTGANTEAFFGQGTRLTVV.

This clonotype was seen at least ten times. This rearrangement joins TRBV2 to TRBJ1-2; D remains unclear. Deletions cut 5 bases from V and 4 bases from J, with 11 bases between. The CDR3 has 13 amino acids. Germline lookup yields CDR1 SNHLY and CDR2 FYNNEI. CDR3 bases: TGTGCCAGCAGTCCTGACCCTCTCTATGGCTACACCTTC. This encodes CASSPDPLYGYTF. The variable domain in full, with the rest retrieved from reference TRBV2 and TRBJ1-2, is EPEVTQTPSHQVTQMGQEVILRCVPISNHLYFYWYRQILGQKVEFLVSFYNNEISEKSEIFDDQFSVERPDGSNFTLKIRSTKLEDSAMYFCASSPDPLYGYTFGSGTRLTVV.

Written as DNA, the CDR3 is TGTGCCAGCTGGACAGCTACCACCGGGGAGCTGTTTTTT. Its translation is CASWTATTGELFF. The chain recombines TRBV25-1 with TRBJ2-2; TRBD1 might be the D (6 bases). From germline, CDR1 is MGHDK and CDR2 SYGVNS. The CDR3 runs to 13 residues. V was trimmed by 8 bases and J by 4 bases, leaving 11 bases between them.

V gene TRBV9 combines with J gene TRBJ1-2; no firm D call. This CDR3 is built from 11 residues. The germline V gene has CDR1 SGDLS and CDR2 YYNGEE. Trimming took 5 bases from V and 8 from J, leaving 10 bases between them. CDR3 protein: CASSLDGGYTF. DNA of the CDR3: TGTGCCAGCAGTTTGGATGGCGGCTACACCTTC.

J is TRBJ2-1 and V is TRBV18, with TRBD2 matching over 8 bases. The CDR3 length is 15 residues. The V gene end was trimmed by 3 bases and the J gene end by 2 bases; junction bases not matched to a gene: 3. Germline V gene data show CDR1 as KGHSH and CDR2 as LQKENI. The CDR3 region has the DNA TGTGCCAGCTCACCTTCGGGACTAGCCTACAATGAGCAGTTCTTC. Its protein product is CASSPSGLAYNEQFF.

This clonotype turned up a few times. This sequence joins TRBV5-5 and TRBJ1-2, with 7 bases fitting TRBD1. This CDR3 is built from 13 residues. The J segment lost 3 bases and the V segment lost 4 bases, leaving 3 bases of the junction unmatched. Germline loops: CDR1 SGHKS, CDR2 YYEKEE (reference sequence). CDR3 amino acids: CASSTGADYGYTF. The CDR3 nucleotides are TGTGCCAGCAGCACAGGGGCGGACTATGGCTACACCTTC.

The table lists this clonotype with a few counts. This chain uses TRBV5-6 with TRBJ2-1, with D possibly TRBD1 on 6 matching bases. With 4 bases removed from V and 7 bases from J, the gap between germline ends came to 15 bases. This CDR3 spans 14 amino acids. In germline, CDR1 is SGHDT, CDR2 YYEEEE. The CDR3 spells CASSPGVLVNEQFF. CDR3 bases: TGTGCCAGCAGCCCAGGGGTTTTAGTAAATGAGCAGTTCTTC.

The chain uses TRBV6-5 and TRBJ2-3; either TRBD1 or TRBD2 may supply D (6 bases each). The CDR3 runs to 16 residues. Per germline, CDR1 MNHEY and CDR2 SVGAGI. The V and J ends lost 7 bases and 5 bases respectively, with 22 bases between them. CDR3 loop: CASNSGIRGLIDTQYF. DNA of the CDR3: TGTGCCAGCAATTCCGGAATCCGGGGGCTTATAGATACGCAGTATTTT.

This clonotype was recorded many times. The gene calls are TRBV5-1 and TRBJ2-5; 12 positions match TRBD2. The germline gives CDR1 SGHRS, CDR2 YFSETQ. With V trimmed by 3 bases and J by 5 bases, 5 bases remained unmatched. This CDR3 has 15 residues. The CDR3 DNA is TGCGCCAGCAGCTACGGACTAGCGGGGACGGAGACCCAGTACTTC. Its translation is CASSYGLAGTETQYF. The full variable domain, rest sourced from reference TRBV5-1 and TRBJ2-5, is KAGVTQTPRYLIKTRGQQVTLSCSPISGHRSVSWYQQTPGQGLQFLFEYFSETQRNKGNFPGRFSGRQFSNSRSEMNVSTLELGDSALYLCASSYGLAGTETQYFGPGTRLLVL.

The genes are TRBV12-3 or TRBV12-4 and TRBJ2-7; D assignment may be TRBD1 or TRBD2 (5 bases each). Trimming stripped 2 bases from V and 7 bases from J, with 12 bases between. This CDR3 comprises 13 residues. For the CDR3, the DNA is TGTGCCAGCAGTTTAAGAGGGGCGCGAGAGCAGTACTTC. Translating gives CASSLRGAREQYF.

This clonotype has at least ten counts. V is TRBV3-1 and J is TRBJ2-1; 8 bases are a match to TRBD2. The CDR3 is 19 amino acids. V gave up 0 bases and J gave up 3 bases; unmatched junction bases: 13. Germline loops: CDR1 LGHDT, CDR2 YNNKEL (reference sequence). CDR3 amino acids: CASSQDIRETSEFYNEQFF. Written as DNA, the CDR3 is TGTGCCAGCAGCCAAGATATCAGGGAGACTAGCGAGTTCTACAATGAGCAGTTCTTC.

A few counts support this clonotype. Written as DNA, the CDR3 is TGCGCCAGCAGCCGAGTAGCGGGGGGGCGGGAGACCCAGTACTTC. Translation: CASSRVAGGRETQYF. The rearrangement uses TRBV4-1 and TRBJ2-5; 11 bases fit TRBD2. The CDR3 is 15 amino acids. V dropped 4 bases and J dropped 5; count of bases not matched to a gene: 6. Germline CDR1 MGHRA, CDR2 YSYEKL.

J is TRBJ1-6 and V is TRBV27, with TRBD1 matching 9 bases. Germline lookup yields CDR1 MNHEY and CDR2 SMNVEV (reference sequence). The CDR3 runs to 14 residues. With 6 bases clipped from V and 7 bases from J, the junction kept 4 bases outside the gene matches. Written as DNA, the CDR3 is TGTGCCAGCAGATGGGGACAGGGAAATTCACCCCTCCACTTT. As protein: CASRWGQGNSPLHF.

A few counts support this clonotype. The rearrangement uses TRBV5-1 and TRBJ1-4; weak D call: TRBD1 (6 bases). Looked up from germline, CDR1 is SGHRS and CDR2 is YFSETQ. Trimming removed 2 bases from V and 7 bases from J, with 15 bases in between. This CDR3 has 15 amino acids. The CDR3 reads CASSLLGGAGEKLFF. CDR3 sequence (DNA): TGCGCCAGCAGCTTACTCGGGGGCGCGGGTGAAAAACTGTTTTTT.

This clonotype was observed a few times. The chain is built from TRBV9 and TRBJ2-5; D remains unclear. Germline V gene data show CDR1 as SGDLS and CDR2 as YYNGEE. Trimming removed 0 bases from V and 5 bases from J, with 8 bases in between. This CDR3 is built from 13 residues. CDR3: CASSVGAVETQYF. CDR3 bases: TGTGCCAGCAGCGTAGGGGCCGTGGAGACCCAGTACTTC.

V gene TRBV7-9 combines with J gene TRBJ1-1; D is unclear. CDR1 is SEHNR, CDR2 FQNEAQ, per germline (reference sequence). The V gene lost 5 bases and the J gene lost 0 bases, with 13 bases spanning the gap. This CDR3 comprises 15 residues. The CDR3 protein is CASSPVVLMNTEAFF. For the CDR3, the DNA is TGTGCCAGCAGCCCGGTAGTCCTAATGAACACTGAAGCTTTCTTT. Full variable domain (rest looked up from reference TRBV7-9 and TRBJ1-1): DTGVSQNPRHKITKRGQNVTFRCDPISEHNRLYWYRQTLGQGPEFLTYFQNEAQLEKSRLLSDRFSAERPKGSFSTLEIQRTEQGDSAMYLCASSPVVLMNTEAFFGQGTRLTVV.

The gene calls are TRBV25-1 and TRBJ1-2, with 8 bases that match TRBD1. This CDR3 has 12 residues. From germline, CDR1 is MGHDK and CDR2 SYGVNS. With 8 bases clipped from V and 7 bases from J, the junction kept 6 bases outside the gene matches. CDR3 nucleotides: TGTGCCAGCGGCGACAGGGGTGGTGGCTACACCTTC. Amino acid sequence: CASGDRGGGYTF.

This sequence joins TRBV6-6 and TRBJ2-1; 9 nucleotides match TRBD2. Germline trimming cut 6 bases from V and 1 base from J; bases unmatched to any gene: 4. The CDR3 runs to 15 residues. From germline, CDR1 is MNHNY and CDR2 SVGAGI (reference sequence). As DNA, the CDR3 is TGTGCCAGCAGAACAGGACTAGCGTCCTACAATGAGCAGTTCTTC. Its protein is CASRTGLASYNEQFF.

This clonotype was recorded a few times. V usage is TRBV19 and J usage is TRBJ2-6; D is undetermined. This CDR3 comprises 12 residues. The V gene's germline CDR1 is LNHDA and CDR2 SQIVND (reference sequence). Deletions cut 1 base from V and 5 bases from J, with 0 bases between. For the CDR3, the DNA is TGTGCCAGTAGTATAGGGGCCAACGTCCTGACTTTC. Encoded protein: CASSIGANVLTF.

V gene TRBV20-1 combines with J gene TRBJ1-1; 10 bases are a match to TRBD1. CDR1 is DFQATT and CDR2 is SNEGSKA in the germline V gene (reference sequence). This CDR3 comprises 15 residues. Trimming at V came to 5 bases and at J to 5 bases, leaving 11 bases not matched to a gene. CDR3 nucleotides: TGCAGTGCTCGTCCCGGGACAGGGGAGGGGACTGAAGCTTTCTTT. It encodes CSARPGTGEGTEAFF.

This clonotype has only a few counts. Mismatch with germline at one junction end may stem from a read error. The gene calls are TRBV7-7 and TRBJ2-5; D is possibly TRBD2 (5 bases). The CDR3 is made up of 14 amino acids. Germline CDR1 reads SSHAT; CDR2 reads FNYEAQ (reference sequence). The CDR3 coding sequence is TGTGCTAGCAGCTTAGCGCCCGATCAAGGGACCCAGTACTTC. Translating it yields CASSLAPDQGTQYF.

Comments on this clonotype: This may be a read error, as it is one base from a much larger clone. The V gene is TRBV20-1, the J gene TRBJ1-1; D gene uncertain. The CDR3 covers 12 residues. Looked up from germline, CDR1 is DFQATT and CDR2 is SNEGSKA (reference sequence). Deletions cut 2 bases from V and 1 base from J, with 5 bases between. Written as DNA, the CDR3 is TGCAGTGCTAGAATGGGGAACACTGAAGCTTTCTTT. Residues: CSARMGNTEAFF.

Only a few counts were recorded for this clonotype. V gene TRBV6-2 or TRBV6-3 combines with J gene TRBJ1-5, with D unresolved. Germline V lookup: CDR1 MNHEY, CDR2 SVGEGT. There are 14 residues in the CDR3. V was trimmed by 3 bases and J by 2 bases, leaving 8 bases between them. CDR3 region: CASSYAVGNQPQHF. CDR3 nucleotide sequence: TGTGCCAGCAGTTATGCAGTGGGCAATCAGCCCCAGCATTTT.

The chain joins TRBV12-3 or TRBV12-4 to TRBJ1-6; D unclear. V lost 5 bases and J 0 bases, leaving 8 bases between the germline ends. The CDR3 is 15 amino acids. The CDR3 is CASSHSTSYNSPLHF. The CDR3 region has the DNA TGTGCCAGCAGTCATTCCACCTCCTATAATTCACCCCTCCACTTT.